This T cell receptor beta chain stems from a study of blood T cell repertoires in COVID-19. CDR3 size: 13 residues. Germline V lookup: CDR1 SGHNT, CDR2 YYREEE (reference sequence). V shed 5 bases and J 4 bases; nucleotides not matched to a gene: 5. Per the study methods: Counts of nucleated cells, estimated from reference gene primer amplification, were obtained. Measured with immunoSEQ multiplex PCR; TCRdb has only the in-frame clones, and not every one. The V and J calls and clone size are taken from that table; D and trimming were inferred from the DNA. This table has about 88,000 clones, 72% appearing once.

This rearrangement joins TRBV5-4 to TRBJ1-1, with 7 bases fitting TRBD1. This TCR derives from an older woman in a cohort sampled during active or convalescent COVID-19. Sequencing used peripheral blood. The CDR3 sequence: CASRNRGGTEAFF. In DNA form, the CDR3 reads TGTGCCAGCAGGAACAGGGGAGGCACTGAAGCTTTCTTT.